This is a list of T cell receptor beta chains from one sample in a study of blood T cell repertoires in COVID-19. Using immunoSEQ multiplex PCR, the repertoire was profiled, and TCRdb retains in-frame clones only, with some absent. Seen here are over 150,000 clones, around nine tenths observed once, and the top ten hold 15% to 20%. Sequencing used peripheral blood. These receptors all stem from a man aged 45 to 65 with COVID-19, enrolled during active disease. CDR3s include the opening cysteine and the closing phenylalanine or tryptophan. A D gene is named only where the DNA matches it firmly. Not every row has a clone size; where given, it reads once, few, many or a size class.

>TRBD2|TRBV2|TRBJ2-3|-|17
TGTGCCACCAAGGAAGGGTTCTCTAGCGGGGGGACAGATACGCAGTATTTT
CATKEGFSSGGTDTQYF
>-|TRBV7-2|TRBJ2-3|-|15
TGTGCCAGCAGCTTACAGCTCACGGCGGGAGATACGCAGTATTTT
CASSLQLTAGDTQYF
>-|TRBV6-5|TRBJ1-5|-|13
TGTGCCACCGGGCCGGGGAGCAATCAGCCCCAGCATTTT
CATGPGSNQPQHF
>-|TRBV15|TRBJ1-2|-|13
TGTGCCACCAGCAGAGAAGCAGGGTCGGACTACACCTTC
CATSREAGSDYTF
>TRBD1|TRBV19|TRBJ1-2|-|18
TGTGCCAGTAGTATCCCTCCTGGCAGGGGGCTCGCTAACTATGGCTACACCTTC
CASSIPPGRGLANYGYTF
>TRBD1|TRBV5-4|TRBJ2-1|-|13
TGTGCCAGCAGACTGAACAGGGGCAATGAGCAGTTCTTC
CASRLNRGNEQFF
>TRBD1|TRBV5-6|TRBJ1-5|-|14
TGTGCCAGCAACCGACAGGGCAACAATCAGCCCCAGCATTTT
CASNRQGNNQPQHF
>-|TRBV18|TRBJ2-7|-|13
TGTGCCAGCTCACCACCCGGAGCCATCGAGCAGTACTTC
CASSPPGAIEQYF
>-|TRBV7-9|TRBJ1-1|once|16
TGTGCCAGCAGCCCAGGACGGGGAATGGTGAACACTGAAGCTTTCTTT
CASSPGRGMVNTEAFF
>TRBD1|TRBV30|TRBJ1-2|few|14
TGTGCCTGGAGTGTAAACAGGGGACCGACTGGCTACACCTTC
CAWSVNRGPTGYTF
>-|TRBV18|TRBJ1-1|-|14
TGTGCCAGCTCGGGGGAGGGACGGCACACTGAAGCTTTCTTT
CASSGEGRHTEAFF
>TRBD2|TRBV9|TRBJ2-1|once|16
TGTGCCAGCAGCGTAGAGGGCCTAGCGGCTAACAATGAGCAGTTCTTC
CASSVEGLAANNEQFF
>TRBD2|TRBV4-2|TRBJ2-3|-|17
TGTGCCAGCAGCCAAAACGGGGGGGCATTGCGTGCAGATACGCAGTATTTT
CASSQNGGALRADTQYF
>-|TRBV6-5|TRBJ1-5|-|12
TGTGCCAGCAGAACAGGGAATCAGCCCCAGCATTTT
CASRTGNQPQHF
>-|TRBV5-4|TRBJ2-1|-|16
TGTGCCAGCAGCTTATTTGGGGGAGGCACCTACAATGAGCAGTTCTTC
CASSLFGGGTYNEQFF
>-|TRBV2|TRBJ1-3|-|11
TGTGCCAGCAGTGTAGAAAACACCATATATTTT
CASSVENTIYF
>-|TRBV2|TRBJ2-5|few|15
TGTGCCAGCAGTGCGGGAGGGGGCAGGGGGGAGACCCAGTACTTC
CASSAGGGRGETQYF